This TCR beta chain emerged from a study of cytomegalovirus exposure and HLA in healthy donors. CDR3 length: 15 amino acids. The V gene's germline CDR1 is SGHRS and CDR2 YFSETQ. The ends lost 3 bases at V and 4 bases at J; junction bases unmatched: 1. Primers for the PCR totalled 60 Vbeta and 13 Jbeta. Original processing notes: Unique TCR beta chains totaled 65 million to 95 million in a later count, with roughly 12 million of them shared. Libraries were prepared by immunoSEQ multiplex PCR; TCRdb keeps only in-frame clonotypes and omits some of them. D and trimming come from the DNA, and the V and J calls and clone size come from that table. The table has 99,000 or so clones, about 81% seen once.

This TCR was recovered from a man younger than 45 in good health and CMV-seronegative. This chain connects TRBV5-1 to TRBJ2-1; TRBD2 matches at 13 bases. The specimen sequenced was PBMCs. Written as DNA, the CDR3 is TGCGCCAGCAGCTCGGGACTAGCGGGATACAATGAGCAGTTCTTC. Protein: CASSSGLAGYNEQFF. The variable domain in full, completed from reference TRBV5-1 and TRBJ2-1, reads KAGVTQTPRYLIKTRGQQVTLSCSPISGHRSVSWYQQTPGQGLQFLFEYFSETQRNKGNFPGRFSGRQFSNSRSEMNVSTLELGDSALYLCASSSGLAGYNEQFFGPGTRLTVL.